A single sample is the source of the 23 T cell receptor beta chains below, sequenced in a study of cytotoxic CD8 clonotypes in ibrutinib-treated CLL. Libraries were prepared by immunoSEQ multiplex PCR; TCRdb keeps only in-frame clonotypes and omits some of them. The table records hundreds of thousands of clones, more than 70% of them present only once. The sample was PBMCs, taken after 12 months of ibrutinib treatment. The origin of the receptors is a human donor with chronic lymphocytic leukemia.

The chain couples TRBV18 to TRBJ2-7, with 9 positions matching TRBD2. CDR1 and CDR2 (germline): KGHSH, LQKENI. The CDR3 spans 15 residues. Trimming removed 1 base from V and 0 bases from J; junction bases left unmatched: 1. The CDR3 coding sequence is TGTGCCAGCTCACCACTTAGCGGGGGCTCCTACGAGCAGTACTTC. Protein product: CASSPLSGGSYEQYF.

V and J are TRBV13 and TRBJ2-4, with D possibly being TRBD1 or TRBD2 (5 bases each). This CDR3 contains 14 residues. Trimming removed 5 bases at V and 2 bases at J, with 10 bases between. Germline loops: CDR1 PRHDT, CDR2 FYEKMQ (reference sequence). In DNA, the CDR3 is TGTGCCAGCAGCGCTCCGGGGCCCAAAAACATTCAGTACTTC. Translation gives CASSAPGPKNIQYF.

This chain uses TRBV19 with TRBJ1-2, with 8 bases identical to TRBD1. Germline CDR1 reads LNHDA; CDR2 reads SQIVND (reference sequence). The junction had 6 bases not matched to a gene; V was cut back by 5 bases and J by 4 bases. The CDR3 is made up of 14 amino acids. DNA for the CDR3: TGTGCCAGTAGTCGACAGGGGAGGACCTATGGCTACACCTTC. Translated, it gives CASSRQGRTYGYTF.

This clone has just a few counts. The CDR3 here is CASSLLWAYTDTQYF. CDR3 DNA: TGTGCCAGCAGCCTCCTTTGGGCCTACACAGATACGCAGTATTTT. The chain couples TRBV6-6 to TRBJ2-3, with D unclear. V was cut by 6 bases and J by 2 bases, with 15 bases left in between. Germline V gene sequence: CDR1 MNHNY, CDR2 SVGAGI (reference sequence). The length of the CDR3 is 15 residues.

This chain joins TRBV30 and TRBJ2-3; 9 bases match TRBD2. The length of the CDR3 is 15 residues. Trimming took 2 bases from V and 6 from J; bases not matched to a gene: 9. Germline CDR1 reads GTSNPN; CDR2 reads SVGIG (reference sequence). In DNA form, the CDR3 reads TGTGCCTGGAGTATCGGCGGGGGGGCTGGCGATACGCAGTATTTT. Its protein product is CAWSIGGGAGDTQYF.

The V call is TRBV7-9, the J call TRBJ2-5, with D possibly matching TRBD1 (5 bases). CDR1 and CDR2 (germline): SEHNR, FQNEAQ (reference sequence). Trimming left V 3 bases short and J 2 bases short, with 7 bases between. The CDR3 spans 13 residues. Written as DNA, the CDR3 is TGTGCCAGCAGCTTTAGACAGCAAGAGACCCAGTACTTC. This gives the protein CASSFRQQETQYF.

The chain combines TRBV19 with TRBJ1-2; 7 bases line up with TRBD1. Germline CDR1 and CDR2: LNHDA and SQIVND (reference sequence). The length of the CDR3 is 14 residues. The V and J ends lost 6 bases and 4 bases, in that order; junction bases with no gene match: 8. The CDR3 loop reads CASRSRGESYGYTF. CDR3 nucleotide sequence: TGTGCCAGTAGGAGCAGGGGGGAGAGCTATGGCTACACCTTC.

The CDR3 nucleotides read TGTGCCAGCAGCCAAGTGCCAGGCGAGGTCACTGAAGCTTTCTTT. This codes for CASSQVPGEVTEAFF. This chain links TRBV4-2 with TRBJ1-1; D call uncertain. From germline, CDR1 is LGHNA and CDR2 YNFKEQ. There are 15 residues in the CDR3. Trimming took off 1 base at V and 4 bases at J, with 13 bases between the two ends.

CDR3 sequence: CASWSTGSNEQFF. The CDR3 DNA sequence: TGTGCCAGCTGGTCTACAGGTTCCAATGAGCAGTTCTTC. The J gene is TRBJ2-1, the V gene TRBV11-2; weak D call: TRBD1 (5 bases). The CDR3 is 13 residues long. Germline V gene data show CDR1 as SGHAT and CDR2 as FQNNGV. V was clipped by 8 bases and J by 6 bases, with 14 bases between them.

The CDR3 reads CASSFLLAGYEQYF. CDR3 nucleotides: TGTGCCAGCAGTTTTCTCCTAGCGGGATACGAGCAGTACTTC. This chain connects TRBV28 to TRBJ2-7, with TRBD2 matching over 9 bases. The CDR3 is made up of 14 amino acids. Germline-derived CDR1 and CDR2 are MDHEN and SYDVKM. Losses at the gene ends were 3 bases for V and 4 bases for J; bases not matched to a gene: 4.

The chain has TRBV15 and TRBJ2-3; TRBD2 matches at 16 bases. V shed 5 bases, J shed 0 bases, and the junction held 5 bases outside the gene matches. There are 18 residues in the CDR3. Germline loops: CDR1 LNHNV, CDR2 YYDKDF (reference sequence). The CDR3 region has the DNA TGTGCCACCAGCCCGGGACTAGCGGGAGGGCCCAGCACAGATACGCAGTATTTT. It codes for CATSPGLAGGPSTDTQYF.

The chain combines TRBV5-6 with TRBJ2-5; perhaps D is TRBD1 or TRBD2 (5 bases each). The CDR3 extends over 16 amino acids. CDR1 and CDR2 (germline): SGHDT, YYEEEE. V lost 4 bases, J lost 5 bases, and 21 bases lay in between. The CDR3 DNA follows: TGTGCCAGCAGCCTAAATGGGGACCCCGCAGGGGAGACCCAGTACTTC. Translating gives CASSLNGDPAGETQYF.

The V call is TRBV7-9, the J call TRBJ2-5; D is perhaps TRBD1 or TRBD2 (5 bases each). Germline V gene lookup returns CDR1 SEHNR and CDR2 FQNEAQ (reference sequence). The CDR3 runs 15 residues. Deletions cut 3 bases from V and 4 bases from J, with 15 bases between. CDR3 residues: CASSFLGGRGETQYF. The CDR3 coding sequence is TGTGCCAGCAGCTTCCTTGGGGGAAGGGGAGAGACCCAGTACTTC.

The V and J genes are TRBV7-9 and TRBJ1-4, with 9 bases lining up with TRBD1. The CDR3 length is 15 residues. Germline CDR1 and CDR2: SEHNR and FQNEAQ (reference sequence). Germline trimming cut 5 bases from V and 8 bases from J; bases unmatched to any gene: 9. Here the CDR3 DNA reads TGTGCCAGCAGCACCGGACAGGGGTCAAGGGAAAAACTGTTTTTT. This gives the protein CASSTGQGSREKLFF.

The J gene is TRBJ2-7, the V gene TRBV21-1. TRBV21-1 is labeled a pseudogene. The CDR3 has 10 residues. The CDR3 nucleotides are TGTGCCAGCAAGTCCTACGAGCAGTACTTC. As protein: CASKSYEQYF.

The chain links TRBV18 to TRBJ1-4; the match to TRBD1 covers 7 bases. This CDR3 has 15 amino acids. CDR1 and CDR2 from the germline V gene are KGHSH and LQKENI. The V segment lost 0 bases and the J segment 7 bases; nucleotides outside the gene matches: 5. The CDR3 loop reads CASSPPGRGREKLFF. Written as DNA, the CDR3 is TGTGCCAGCTCACCACCGGGTAGGGGGCGTGAAAAACTGTTTTTT.

This chain connects TRBV14 to TRBJ2-7; 7 nucleotides match TRBD1. The CDR3 covers 15 residues. The V gene's germline CDR1 is SGHDN and CDR2 FVKESK. The ends lost 4 bases at V and 7 bases at J; junction bases unmatched: 13. The CDR3 is CASSPPDRSKGEQYF. CDR3 nucleotides: TGTGCCAGCAGCCCCCCGGACAGGTCAAAGGGAGAGCAGTACTTC.

The V and J genes are TRBV25-1 and TRBJ1-5, with D possibly TRBD1 on 6 matching bases. The CDR3 totals 12 residues. CDR1 and CDR2 (germline): MGHDK, SYGVNS. V gave up 11 bases and J gave up 10 bases, with 18 bases separating them. CDR3 in DNA: TGTGCCCAGCGGGCAGGGGAGAGACCCCAGCATTTT. Encoded protein: CAQRAGERPQHF.

This clone was found a few times. The chain links TRBV7-9 to TRBJ2-7; D may be TRBD1 or TRBD2 (5 bases each). CDR3 length: 14 residues. V lost 0 bases, J lost 2 bases, and 8 bases lay in between. The germline V gene has CDR1 SEHNR and CDR2 FQNEAQ (reference sequence). CDR3 protein: CASSLAGTAYEQYF. The CDR3 region has the DNA TGTGCCAGCAGCTTAGCGGGGACCGCCTACGAGCAGTACTTC.

The chain combines TRBV6-1 with TRBJ1-3; 8 nucleotides line up with TRBD1. Germline V CDR1 and CDR2: MNHNS, SASEGT. The CDR3 covers 15 residues. V trimming: 6 bases; J trimming: 0 bases; junction bases outside the gene matches: 4. CDR3 in DNA: TGTGCCAGCAGACGGACAGGGAGCTCTGGAAACACCATATATTTT. It yields the protein CASRRTGSSGNTIYF.

This rearrangement joins TRBV27 to TRBJ2-5, with D unresolved. The CDR3 runs to 13 residues. Between the trimmed V and J ends, which lost 2 bases and 0 bases, there was a span of 4 bases. The germline gives CDR1 MNHEY, CDR2 SMNVEV (reference sequence). CDR3 amino acids: CASSLEYQETQYF. The CDR3 bases are TGTGCCAGCAGTTTAGAGTACCAAGAGACCCAGTACTTC.

The chain employs TRBV18 and TRBJ1-1; a weak D match, TRBD1 (5 bases). Germline-derived CDR1 and CDR2 are KGHSH and LQKENI. The CDR3 is 14 residues long. Trimming took 6 bases from V and 0 from J, leaving 11 bases between them. The CDR3: CASSLTGMNTEAFF. The DNA of the CDR3 is TGTGCCAGCTCGTTAACAGGCATGAACACTGAAGCTTTCTTT.

The CDR3 DNA is TGTGCCAGCAGCGAGGGTCCTAGTTCCTACAATGAGCAGTTCTTC. It specifies CASSEGPSSYNEQFF. The chain employs TRBV9 and TRBJ2-1, with no clear D. The germline CDR1 and CDR2 sequences are SGDLS and YYNGEE. Trimming left V 3 bases short and J 1 base short, with 11 bases between. The CDR3 spans 15 residues.